This T cell receptor (beta chain) was sequenced in a study of CD8+ T cells in alopecia areata. Stated treatment: oral pan-JAK inhibitor, 5-10 mg twice daily. Extraction of RNA preceded its reverse transcription into cDNA, which served as the sequencing template. The repertoire was sequenced with immunoSEQ multiplex PCR; TCRdb's copy has only in-frame clones and lacks some. Of approximately 180,000 clones listed, approximately 61% are singletons. The receptor's source is a human donor with alopecia areata. This specimen was CD4+ T cells sorted from blood, taken at week 24, from a patient treated with tofacitinib.

The DNA of the CDR3 is TGTGCCAGCAGCGTAGAGGGACAGGGCAATGAGCAGTTCTTC. It specifies CASSVEGQGNEQFF. The chain uses TRBV9 and TRBJ2-1; 9 bases align to TRBD1. Germline CDR1 SGDLS, CDR2 YYNGEE. The V gene end was trimmed by 0 bases and the J gene end by 6 bases; junction bases not matched to a gene: 1. CDR3 size: 14 residues. Full variable domain (remainder filled in from reference TRBV9 and TRBJ2-1): DSGVTQTPKHLITATGQRVTLRCSPRSGDLSVYWYQQSLDQGLQFLIQYYNGEERAKGNILERFSAQQFPDLHSELNLSSLELGDSALYFCASSVEGQGNEQFFGPGTRLTVL.